These 26 T cell receptor beta chains came from one sample sequenced in a study of control samples from healthy donors and cancer patients. Sequencing was performed with immunoSEQ multiplex PCR; in TCRdb, only in-frame clones are kept and a portion is missing. In the table there are 15,000 to 20,000 clones, roughly 89% of which are singletons. Sequenced: PBMCs. Every receptor here comes from a man aged 60 to 69 with head and neck cancer.

The V gene is TRBV7-3, the J gene TRBJ1-1; the D is unclear. V lost 3 bases and J 4 bases, leaving 9 bases between the germline ends. The CDR3 extends over 13 amino acids. CDR1 SGHTA and CDR2 FQGTGA come from the germline V gene. The CDR3 reads CASSFGRGTEAFF. The CDR3 DNA reads as TGTGCCAGCAGCTTCGGACGGGGCACTGAAGCTTTCTTT. The variable domain in full, with the rest retrieved from reference TRBV7-3 and TRBJ1-1, is GAGVSQTPSNKVTEKGKYVELRCDPISGHTALYWYRQSLGQGPEFLIYFQGTGAADDSGLPNDRFFAVRPEGSVSTLKIQRTERGDSAVYLCASSFGRGTEAFFGQGTRLTVV.

The V call is TRBV2, the J call TRBJ1-5; the match to TRBD1 covers 7 bases. CDR1 is SNHLY, CDR2 FYNNEI, per germline. There are 14 residues in the CDR3. V gave up 1 base and J gave up 5 bases; unmatched junction bases: 2. The CDR3 reads CASSEVTGDQPQHF. In nucleotides, the CDR3 is TGTGCCAGCAGTGAAGTCACAGGGGATCAGCCCCAGCATTTT.

The V call is TRBV7-6, the J call TRBJ2-5; D is ambiguous. Germline V gene sequence: CDR1 SGHVS, CDR2 FNYEAQ. Trimming left V 1 base short and J 0 bases short, with 6 bases between. The CDR3 sequence is 14 residues long. In DNA, the CDR3 is TGTGCCAGCAGCTTAGAGGCAGACCAAGAGACCCAGTACTTC. It specifies CASSLEADQETQYF.

This rearrangement joins TRBV3-1 (or the pseudogene TRBV3-2) to TRBJ1-6; D may be TRBD1 (6 bases). Trimming took off 4 bases at V and 5 bases at J, with 12 bases between the two ends. The V gene's germline CDR1 is LGHDT and CDR2 YNNKEL (reference sequence). The CDR3 is made up of 15 amino acids. The CDR3 spells CASSRRQVNNSPLHF. CDR3 sequence (DNA): TGTGCCAGCAGCCGTCGACAGGTTAATAATTCACCCCTCCACTTT.

This rearrangement joins TRBV7-5 to TRBJ1-3. TRBV7-5 is designated a pseudogene. The CDR3 has 17 amino acids. The DNA for the CDR3 is TGTGTCAGAAGCTTGAGTAGGGACCGAGCCTCTGGAAACACCATATATTTT. It yields the protein CVRSLSRDRASGNTIYF.

The V gene is TRBV18, the J gene TRBJ2-7; no reliable D call. The germline V gene has CDR1 KGHSH and CDR2 LQKENI. Trimming took off 2 bases at V and 5 bases at J, with 7 bases between the two ends. The CDR3 sequence is 12 residues long. In nucleotides, the CDR3 is TGTGCCAGCTCACCATACACTGACGAGCAGTACTTC. Protein product: CASSPYTDEQYF.

The chain recombines TRBV10-2 with TRBJ1-3, with 7 bases identical to TRBD1. The CDR3 extends over 15 amino acids. J gave up 7 bases and V 2 bases, and 8 bases lay outside the gene matches. The germline gives CDR1 WSHSY, CDR2 SAAADI. The CDR3 DNA follows: TGCGCCAGCAGTGAGGTCGTACAGGGGTGGAACACCATATATTTT. Translated: CASSEVVQGWNTIYF.

The V gene is TRBV27, the J gene TRBJ2-7; weak D call: TRBD2 (5 bases). This CDR3 region has 14 residues. V was cut by 2 bases and J by 2 bases, with 10 bases left in between. Germline loops: CDR1 MNHEY, CDR2 SMNVEV (reference sequence). This CDR3 is CASSLTRGPYEQYF. Here the CDR3 DNA reads TGTGCCAGCAGTTTAACCCGAGGGCCCTACGAGCAGTACTTC.

This clone occurred a few times. The chain carries TRBV5-6 and TRBJ1-1, with D possibly matching TRBD1 (5 bases). CDR1 SGHDT and CDR2 YYEEEE come from the germline V gene. CDR3 length: 14 amino acids. Trimming cost V 2 bases and J 0 bases, with 8 bases left between them. Here the CDR3 reads CASSFWGVNTEAFF. As DNA, the CDR3 is TGTGCCAGCAGCTTTTGGGGCGTGAACACTGAAGCTTTCTTT.

The chain joins TRBV6-2 or TRBV6-3 to TRBJ1-1; D may be TRBD1 (5 bases). This CDR3 has 14 residues. From germline, CDR1 is MNHEY and CDR2 SVGEGT. Trimming pared 5 bases from V and 2 bases from J, leaving 12 bases between. CDR3: CASSQQVGNTEAFF. The CDR3, as DNA: TGTGCCAGCAGTCAACAGGTTGGAAACACTGAAGCTTTCTTT.

The rearrangement links TRBV5-1 to TRBJ1-1, with TRBD1 as a possible D gene (5 bases). Germline CDR1 and CDR2: SGHRS and YFSETQ. The CDR3 length is 16 residues. The V end was cut by 0 bases, the J end by 1 base, with 13 bases between. The CDR3: CASSLEAGLRNTEAFF. Here the CDR3 DNA reads TGCGCCAGCAGCTTGGAGGCAGGGCTTAGGAACACTGAAGCTTTCTTT.

This clone was detected once. In DNA form, the CDR3 reads TGTGCCAGCAGTCACGGAGCGGGATACCGAAGTAATTCACCCCTCCACTTT. This translates into CASSHGAGYRSNSPLHF. The chain links TRBV6-6 to TRBJ1-6, with D unclear. V was trimmed by 5 bases and J by 6 bases, leaving 20 bases between them. Germline CDR1 is MNHNY and CDR2 is SVGAGI (reference sequence). The CDR3 length is 17 residues.

The chain couples TRBV9 to TRBJ2-2; 14 nucleotides match TRBD2. The trim removed 4 bases at V and 7 bases at J, leaving 9 bases unmatched. The CDR3 contains 17 residues. The V gene's germline CDR1 is SGDLS and CDR2 YYNGEE. CDR3 nucleotide sequence: TGTGCCAGCAGCCCACGACTAGCGGGGGGGCCGGACGGGGAGCTGTTTTTT. It yields the protein CASSPRLAGGPDGELFF.

V and J are TRBV7-3 and TRBJ2-2, with D unclear. The CDR3 extends over 13 amino acids. V gave up 5 bases and J gave up 5 bases, with 9 bases separating them. The V gene's germline CDR1 is SGHTA and CDR2 FQGTGA. In nucleotides, the CDR3 is TGTGCCAGCAGCCCCCCAGCGACCGGGGAGCTGTTTTTT. It translates to CASSPPATGELFF.

The chain has TRBV5-6 and TRBJ2-2, with D possibly being TRBD1 (5 bases). The germline V gene encodes CDR1 SGHDT and CDR2 YYEEEE. The ends were cut back, 2 bases at V and 4 bases at J, with 12 bases in the middle. The CDR3 runs to 15 residues. The DNA for the CDR3 is TGTGCCAGCAGCTTTAACAGGCCCGGCACCGGGGAGCTGTTTTTT. Its protein product is CASSFNRPGTGELFF.

The chain joins TRBV7-3 to TRBJ2-6; D gene unclear. Looked up from germline, CDR1 is SGHTA and CDR2 is FQGTGA. The CDR3 extends over 14 amino acids. V was trimmed by 4 bases and J by 4 bases, leaving 8 bases between them. CDR3 amino acids: CASSSSRGANVLTF. Written as DNA, the CDR3 is TGTGCCAGCAGCTCCTCGCGGGGGGCCAACGTCCTGACTTTC.

To note about this clone: The same CDR3 also results from other DNA sequences found in this sample. This chain links TRBV12-3 or TRBV12-4 with TRBJ2-3, with D hard to call. V lost 5 bases, J lost 6 bases, and 6 bases lay in between. This CDR3 contains 11 residues. CDR3: CASSPRDTQYF. The DNA of the CDR3 is TGTGCCAGCAGTCCGCGGGATACGCAGTATTTT.

This chain links TRBV19 with TRBJ2-2, with a tentative D call TRBD2 (6 bases). The length of the CDR3 is 13 residues. Germline CDR1 and CDR2: LNHDA and SQIVND (reference sequence). V was shortened by 8 bases and J by 1 base, with 8 bases between the two germline ends. CDR3 region: CASRRENTGELFF. The CDR3 DNA reads as TGTGCCAGTCGGCGGGAGAACACCGGGGAGCTGTTTTTT.

The chain uses TRBV10-2 and TRBJ1-2; 8 positions agree with TRBD1. CDR1 and CDR2 from the germline V gene are WSHSY and SAAADI. V lost 7 bases and J lost 10; bases outside the gene matches: 8. The CDR3 is 12 amino acids. The CDR3 region is CASTSEDRAYTF. CDR3 in DNA: TGCGCCAGCACCTCCGAGGACAGGGCCTACACCTTC.

Here the CDR3 DNA reads TGTGCCAGCAGTTTATCTCCGGGTCCTACCGAGCAGTACTTC. The encoded protein is CASSLSPGPTEQYF. The chain is built from TRBV2 and TRBJ2-7, with unresolved D. Germline V gene lookup returns CDR1 SNHLY and CDR2 FYNNEI. The CDR3 runs to 14 residues. Trimming stripped 5 bases from V and 6 bases from J, with 17 bases between.

V gene TRBV27 combines with J gene TRBJ1-6; D may be TRBD1 (6 bases). This CDR3 spans 16 amino acids. Trimming removed 7 bases from V and 9 bases from J, with 22 bases in between. Looked up from germline, CDR1 is MNHEY and CDR2 is SMNVEV (reference sequence). CDR3 protein: CASMIHSGTFGSPLHF. CDR3 bases: TGTGCCAGCATGATCCACTCCGGGACATTCGGTTCACCCCTCCACTTT.

The CDR3 DNA sequence: TGTGCCAGCAGTTTCCTCTCTGGAAACACCATATATTTT. It specifies CASSFLSGNTIYF. The chain joins TRBV27 to TRBJ1-3; D remains ambiguous. The CDR3 runs 13 residues. The V end lost 3 bases, the J end lost 0 bases, and 3 bases lay between the germline ends. Germline CDR1 MNHEY, CDR2 SMNVEV (reference sequence).

This chain joins TRBV5-1 and TRBJ2-5; 7 bases are a match to TRBD1. V trimming: 0 bases; J trimming: 3 bases; junction bases outside the gene matches: 11. The CDR3 consists of 17 residues. Germline CDR1 reads SGHRS; CDR2 reads YFSETQ. The CDR3 spells CASSLGSEQGMEETQYF. The CDR3 nucleotides read TGCGCCAGCAGCTTGGGGTCTGAACAGGGGATGGAAGAGACCCAGTACTTC.

This chain links TRBV18 with TRBJ1-1; tentatively, D is TRBD1 (5 bases). The CDR3 sequence is 14 residues long. Trimming pared 3 bases from V and 0 bases from J, leaving 8 bases between. Germline CDR1 is KGHSH and CDR2 is LQKENI. Here the CDR3 reads CASSPGRMNTEAFF. CDR3 nucleotide sequence: TGTGCCAGCTCACCGGGACGGATGAACACTGAAGCTTTCTTT.

The rearrangement joins TRBV2 to TRBJ1-1; weak D call: TRBD1 (6 bases). Germline V gene sequence: CDR1 SNHLY, CDR2 FYNNEI. Trimming took off 5 bases at V and 4 bases at J, with 11 bases between the two ends. This CDR3 region has 13 residues. This chain's CDR3 is CASSSQGSTEAFF. The DNA for the CDR3 is TGTGCCAGCAGTTCACAGGGAAGCACTGAAGCTTTCTTT. The full variable domain, in which reference TRBV2 and TRBJ1-1 provide the parts outside the CDR3, is EPEVTQTPSHQVTQMGQEVILRCVPISNHLYFYWYRQILGQKVEFLVSFYNNEISEKSEIFDDQFSVERPDGSNFTLKIRSTKLEDSAMYFCASSSQGSTEAFFGQGTRLTVV.

This chain joins TRBV5-1 and TRBJ2-2; D may be TRBD2 (6 bases). With 1 base removed from V and 0 bases from J, the gap between germline ends came to 10 bases. Per the germline V gene, CDR1 is SGHRS and CDR2 is YFSETQ. The CDR3 has 16 amino acids. The CDR3 is CASSLMGGSNTGELFF. For the CDR3, the DNA is TGCGCCAGCAGCTTGATGGGGGGATCGAACACCGGGGAGCTGTTTTTT. Full variable domain (missing parts from reference TRBV5-1 and TRBJ2-2): KAGVTQTPRYLIKTRGQQVTLSCSPISGHRSVSWYQQTPGQGLQFLFEYFSETQRNKGNFPGRFSGRQFSNSRSEMNVSTLELGDSALYLCASSLMGGSNTGELFFGEGSRLTVL.